The rows below give T cell receptor beta chains drawn from one sample of a study of T-cell reconstitution after alpha-beta-depleted transplantation in children. TCRdb used MiXCR to reprocess the PCR reads, holding one entry per CDR3 protein. The sample has hundreds of thousands of distinct CDR3 sequences, less than 35% seen once. The sequences come from PBMCs from the stem cell graft donor, collected from the stem cell graft. All receptors derive from a human donor who donated a stem cell graft to a child with aplastic anemia. CDR3s include the opening cysteine and the closing phenylalanine or tryptophan. A D gene is named only where the DNA matches it firmly. A clone size is listed for some rows: how often the clone was seen (once, few, many), or a class if it is expanded.

TRBJ1-4 | - | TRBD1 | TRBV2 | TGTGCCAGCAGGGCTCTGGGGACAGGGAATGAAAAACTGTTTTTT | CASRALGTGNEKLFF
TRBJ1-1 | - | - | TRBV29-1 | TGCAGCGTTGTTCACAGGATGAACACTGAAGCTTTCTTT | CSVVHRMNTEAFF
TRBJ2-7 | - | TRBD2 | TRBV7-2 | TGTGCCAGCAGCCCTCGACCGGGGGGTTACGAGCAGTACTTC | CASSPRPGGYEQYF
TRBJ1-2 | - | - | TRBV5-1 | TGCGCCAGCAGCTTGGAAAGGGGAAGCTATGGCTACACCTTC | CASSLERGSYGYTF
TRBJ2-3 | - | - | TRBV13 | TGTGCCAGCAGCGCTAGACAGACTAGCACAGATACGCAGTATTTT | CASSARQTSTDTQYF
TRBJ2-3 | - | - | TRBV18 | TGTGCCAGCTCACCCAGGGACAACACAGATACGCAGTATTTT | CASSPRDNTDTQYF
TRBJ1-1 | few | - | TRBV25-1 | TGTGCCAGCAGACCCAACGGGGCAGGGTTGAACACTGAAGCTTTCTTT | CASRPNGAGLNTEAFF
TRBJ1-2 | - | - | TRBV7-9 | TGTGCCAGCAGCTACGCGCTGGAGGGCTATGGCTACACCTTC | CASSYALEGYGYTF
TRBJ1-1 | once | - | TRBV19 | TGTGCCAGTAGCCTTTCTAGGGGTGAAGCTTTCTTT | CASSLSRGEAFF
TRBJ2-1 | few | - | TRBV6-5 | TGTGCCAGCAGTTATTACCGGGCCCTAGACAATGAGCAGTTCTTC | CASSYYRALDNEQFF
TRBJ2-1 | few | - | TRBV7-8 | TGTGCCAGCAGCTTCGAGCATAGCGGCTTATACAATGAGCAGTTCTTC | CASSFEHSGLYNEQFF
TRBJ2-1 | - | - | TRBV10-3 | TGTGCCATCAGTGTGGGGGAAGATGAGCAGTTCTTC | CAISVGEDEQFF
TRBJ2-1 | many | - | TRBV5-1 | TGCGCCAGCAGCTTGGCCGTCAATGAGCAGTTCTTC | CASSLAVNEQFF
TRBJ1-4 | - | - | TRBV29-1 | TGCAGCGTTGCGAGGGGGGAAAAACTGTTTTTT | CSVARGEKLFF
TRBJ2-6 | few | - | TRBV5-1 | TGCGCCAGCAGCCATTCGGACGCTGGGGCCAACGTCCTGACTTTC | CASSHSDAGANVLTF